The entry below gives a single T cell receptor (beta chain) sequence along with its context. Its antigen is still unknown. Sequence at one end of the junction differs from germline and may be a read error. This sample is part of a study of T cell responses to AZD1222 COVID-19 vaccine. Findings and caveats of the study: Repertoire sampling happened only post peak T cell response.

TCRdb's table, derived via immunoSEQ multiplex PCR, lists solely in-frame clones and lacks some. The table includes more than 100,000 clones, less than 90% detected once. Germline CDR1 is SSHAT and CDR2 is FNYEAQ (reference sequence). This CDR3 is 14 amino acids long. This sequence was found in an adult in good health. The genes are TRBV7-7 and TRBJ2-3, with TRBD2 matching 8 bases. Sequenced here: peripheral blood, sampled on day 0 of AZD1222 vaccination. The CDR3 DNA sequence: TGTGCTAGCAGCTTAGCGGGGAACCCAGATACGCAGTATTTT. The encoded protein is CASSLAGNPDTQYF.